The next 30 T cell receptor beta chains were all read from a single sample in a study of molecular identifiers for immune sequencing clone quantification. TCRdb used MiXCR to reprocess the PCR reads, holding one entry per CDR3 protein. The data contain 460,000 or so distinct CDR3 sequences, roughly 26% of them seen just once; the ten biggest clones take up just over 0.75%. Sequencing was done on a sample of naive CD8+ T cells from blood, with Jurkat cell RNA spiked in. Described subset: FACS-sorted CD8+CD4-CCR7+CD45RA+ naive T cells. The receptors shown here come from a human donor in good health. Some libraries in this study had Jurkat cell RNA spiked in.

V and J are TRBV7-9 and TRBJ1-2; TRBD1 is a possible D gene (5 bases). This CDR3 has 15 residues. V dropped 5 bases and J dropped 2 bases, with 15 bases sitting between them. Germline V gene lookup returns CDR1 SEHNR and CDR2 FQNEAQ (reference sequence). Here the CDR3 reads CASSPRQHSNYGYTF. In DNA, the CDR3 is TGTGCCAGCAGCCCAAGACAGCATTCCAACTATGGCTACACCTTC.

The rearrangement uses TRBV20-1 and TRBJ2-3; 9 bases are shared with TRBD2. Germline V gene sequence: CDR1 DFQATT, CDR2 SNEGSKA (reference sequence). V lost 2 bases, J lost 2 bases, and 14 bases stayed unmatched. CDR3 size: 18 residues. The CDR3 DNA reads TGCAGTGCTAGAATGGCGGGGGGGCCGGTCCCTTACACAGATACGCAGTATTTT. As protein: CSARMAGGPVPYTDTQYF.

Turning to this clonotype: A much larger clonotype is one base distant, so this may be a read error. The genes are TRBV6-5 and TRBJ2-7; 7 bases map to TRBD1. After removal of 6 bases from V and 2 bases from J, the junction contained 4 bases not matched to a gene. The CDR3 covers 13 residues. Germline CDR1 reads MNHEY; CDR2 reads SVGAGI. The CDR3 DNA follows: TGTGCCAGCAGATCGACAGGGACCTACGAGCAGTACTTC. It yields the protein CASRSTGTYEQYF.

In the case of this clonotype: This is likely a read error, given that the CDR3 carries no conserved phenylalanine or tryptophan at its end. The chain uses TRBV4-1 and TRBJ2-7, with TRBD2 matching 9 bases. The CDR3 is made up of 15 amino acids. Germline values: CDR1 MGHRA, CDR2 YSYEKL. V trimming: 3 bases; J trimming: 4 bases; junction bases outside the gene matches: 7. CDR3 sequence reads: CASSQESGGPYEQYS. The CDR3 DNA is TGCGCCAGCAGCCAGGAAAGCGGGGGGCCGTACGAGCAGTACTCC.

This clonotype has at least ten counts. The chain combines TRBV29-1 with TRBJ2-5; TRBD2 agrees at 11 bases. This CDR3 contains 16 residues. V lost 4 bases and J lost 8; bases outside the gene matches: 15. Looked up from germline, CDR1 is SQVTM and CDR2 is ANQGSEA. CDR3 DNA: TGCAGCGTTGTAGGCGGTGTTAGCGGGGGGGCTGGAACCCAGTACTTC. Translated: CSVVGGVSGGAGTQYF.

In this sample, this clonotype turned up a few times. The chain carries TRBV7-2 and TRBJ2-7; tentatively, D is TRBD1 (5 bases). The CDR3 has 15 amino acids. The germline V gene has CDR1 SGHTA and CDR2 FQGNSA. The ends were cut back, 1 base at V and 2 bases at J, with 12 bases in the middle. The CDR3 is CASSLGGRVTYEQYF. In DNA form, the CDR3 reads TGTGCCAGCAGCTTAGGTGGCAGGGTCACCTACGAGCAGTACTTC.

V and J are TRBV11-2 and TRBJ2-7, with D maybe TRBD2 (6 bases). With 3 bases removed from V and 2 bases from J, the gap between germline ends came to 14 bases. Germline CDR1 reads SGHAT; CDR2 reads FQNNGV. The CDR3 length is 15 residues. The CDR3 region has the DNA TGTGCCAGCAGCTTCTTTGGCGGGACCGCCTACGAGCAGTACTTC. It codes for CASSFFGGTAYEQYF. The variable domain in full, with the rest retrieved from reference TRBV11-2 and TRBJ2-7, is EAGVAQSPRYKIIEKRQSVAFWCNPISGHATLYWYQQILGQGPKLLIQFQNNGVVDDSQLPKDRFSAERLKGVDSTLKIQPAKLEDSAVYLCASSFFGGTAYEQYFGPGTRLTVT.

This clonotype was seen ten or more times. The chain recombines TRBV20-1 with TRBJ2-7; 13 bases are shared with TRBD2. Per the germline V gene, CDR1 is DFQATT and CDR2 is SNEGSKA (reference sequence). With 3 bases clipped from V and 5 bases from J, the junction kept 4 bases outside the gene matches. The CDR3 contains 14 residues. The CDR3 nucleotides read TGCAGTGCTAGGGGGACTAGCGGGAACAACGAGCAGTACTTC. This sequence encodes CSARGTSGNNEQYF.

The chain combines TRBV7-8 with TRBJ1-4; 7 nucleotides match TRBD1. There are 20 residues in the CDR3. Germline CDR1 and CDR2: SGHVS and FQNEAQ. V was pared by 4 bases and J by 5 bases, with 22 bases of the junction left unmatched. DNA for the CDR3: TGTGCCAGCAGCTCTCCCCCCCCGGCCACTGAGACAGGGCCAAATGAAAAACTGTTTTTT. This codes for CASSSPPPATETGPNEKLFF. Based on the CDR3 plus reference TRBV7-8 and TRBJ1-4, the full variable domain is GAGVSQSPRYKVAKRGQDVALRCDPISGHVSLFWYQQALGQGPEFLTYFQNEAQLDKSGLPSDRFFAERPEGSVSTLKIQRTQQEDSAVYLCASSSPPPATETGPNEKLFFGSGTQLSVL.

Of note for this clonotype: One end of the junction does not line up with germline, which may come from a read error. This chain joins TRBV27 and TRBJ2-7, with TRBD2 matching over 9 bases. Germline V CDR1 and CDR2: MNHEY, SMNVEV (reference sequence). CDR3 size: 17 residues. CDR3: CARSPGAGGRAQCERYF. The DNA of the CDR3 is TGTGCCCGCAGTCCCGGGGCTGGCGGGAGGGCACAGTGCGAGCGGTACTTC.

This clonotype has only a few counts. The rearrangement joins TRBV19 to TRBJ1-1, with a possible D match to TRBD1 (5 bases). The CDR3 is made up of 14 amino acids. V shed 3 bases and J shed 4 bases, with 12 bases lying between them. The germline V gene encodes CDR1 LNHDA and CDR2 SQIVND (reference sequence). The CDR3 coding sequence is TGTGCCAGTAGTATTGGGGTCGGGGGCACTGAAGCTTTCTTT. Its translation is CASSIGVGGTEAFF.

This clonotype was found a few times. This rearrangement joins TRBV19 to TRBJ2-7, with D possibly called TRBD1 or TRBD2 (5 bases each). There are 15 residues in the CDR3. Germline lookup yields CDR1 LNHDA and CDR2 SQIVND (reference sequence). V gave up 5 bases and J gave up 11 bases, with 25 bases separating them. The CDR3 loop reads CASSFSLSHRDHEYF. CDR3 coding DNA: TGTGCCAGTAGTTTCTCCCTTTCACACCGGGACCACGAGTACTTC.

The chain is built from TRBV4-3 and TRBJ2-3; 9 bases align to TRBD2. Losses at the gene ends were 5 bases for V and 6 bases for J; bases not matched to a gene: 6. The CDR3 has 14 amino acids. CDR1 is LGHNA and CDR2 is YSLEER in the germline V gene. This CDR3 is CASSVSGGPDTQYF. CDR3 nucleotides: TGCGCCAGCAGCGTAAGCGGGGGGCCTGATACGCAGTATTTT.

This clonotype was recorded a few times. The chain combines TRBV19 with TRBJ1-5, with D uncertain. The CDR3 has 15 amino acids. V was clipped by 4 bases and J by 3 bases, with 13 bases between them. Per the germline V gene, CDR1 is LNHDA and CDR2 is SQIVND (reference sequence). The chain's CDR3 is CASSTHEGLNQPQHF. For the CDR3, the DNA is TGTGCCAGTAGTACCCACGAGGGCCTCAATCAGCCCCAGCATTTT.

This clonotype was counted a few times. The rearrangement links TRBV19 to TRBJ1-2, with D unclear. This CDR3 spans 12 amino acids. The V gene's germline CDR1 is LNHDA and CDR2 SQIVND (reference sequence). Trimming left V 1 base short and J 7 bases short, with 7 bases between. The CDR3 sequence is CASSIAGAGYTF. In nucleotides, the CDR3 is TGTGCCAGTAGTATAGCCGGTGCTGGCTACACCTTC.

This clonotype appeared a few times. This rearrangement joins TRBV27 to TRBJ2-5; TRBD1 might be the D (6 bases). The V and J ends lost 1 base and 2 bases respectively, with 11 bases between them. CDR3 length equals 15 residues. The germline V gene encodes CDR1 MNHEY and CDR2 SMNVEV (reference sequence). CDR3 residues: CASSLLGTMQETQYF. CDR3 DNA: TGTGCCAGCAGTTTATTGGGGACAATGCAAGAGACCCAGTACTTC.

V gene TRBV15 combines with J gene TRBJ2-3; possible D gene TRBD1, 6 bases. Trimming pared 0 bases from V and 0 bases from J, leaving 13 bases between. The CDR3 runs 17 residues. CDR1 is LNHNV, CDR2 YYDKDF, per germline (reference sequence). The DNA for the CDR3 is TGTGCCACCAGCAGAGATGGGGGCGGATCTAGCACAGATACGCAGTATTTT. Encoded protein: CATSRDGGGSSTDTQYF.

A word on this clonotype: A read error may explain this, as a much larger clone is one base away. The chain couples TRBV9 to TRBJ2-5; the D gene could be TRBD1 or TRBD2 (5 bases each). The V and J ends lost 0 bases and 4 bases respectively, with 22 bases between them. The CDR3 is made up of 18 amino acids. The germline CDR1 and CDR2 sequences are SGDLS and YYNGEE. The CDR3 DNA reads TGTGCCAGCAGCGTAGATGACGGGGCCCCATCCGGCGCAGAGACCCAGTACTTC. The encoded protein is CASSVDDGAPSGAETQYF.

This sequence joins TRBV4-1 and TRBJ2-5; 9 bases match TRBD1. The germline V gene encodes CDR1 MGHRA and CDR2 YSYEKL. V trimming: 3 bases; J trimming: 4 bases; junction bases outside the gene matches: 18. The CDR3 runs to 19 residues. The CDR3 coding sequence is TGCGCCAGCAGCCACGCTCATACAGGGGGCGCTGATTTTCTAGAGACCCAGTACTTC. It encodes CASSHAHTGGADFLETQYF.

This clonotype was found many times. This chain uses TRBV7-9 with TRBJ1-3, with D possibly being TRBD1 (6 bases). V shed 8 bases and J shed 2 bases, with 13 bases lying between them. The CDR3 is 14 residues long. Germline V gene lookup returns CDR1 SEHNR and CDR2 FQNEAQ (reference sequence). The DNA for the CDR3 is TGTGCCAGCGTGGTGGGGGGGCCTGGAAACACCATATATTTT. It specifies CASVVGGPGNTIYF.

This clonotype was found many times. The chain couples TRBV27 to TRBJ1-5, with 7 bases identical to TRBD1. Germline CDR1 MNHEY, CDR2 SMNVEV (reference sequence). V shed 4 bases and J 5 bases; nucleotides not matched to a gene: 2. This CDR3 has 13 amino acids. DNA of the CDR3: TGTGCCAGCAGTTGGACAGGAGATCAGCCCCAGCATTTT. Protein: CASSWTGDQPQHF.

This clonotype was seen at least ten times. The V gene is TRBV20-1, the J gene TRBJ2-7; D is possibly TRBD1 (6 bases). Deletions cut 0 bases from V and 0 bases from J, with 12 bases between. Germline assignment: CDR1 DFQATT and CDR2 SNEGSKA (reference sequence). CDR3 length: 15 residues. The CDR3 sequence: CSARDLRGISYEQYF. CDR3 bases: TGCAGTGCTAGAGACCTGAGGGGGATCTCCTACGAGCAGTACTTC.

The chain employs TRBV19 and TRBJ2-2, with 9 bases aligning to TRBD2. CDR3 length: 15 residues. Germline CDR1 reads LNHDA; CDR2 reads SQIVND (reference sequence). V was pared by 3 bases and J by 4 bases, with 3 bases of the junction left unmatched. The CDR3 bases are TGTGCCAGTAGTATCAGCGGGGGGCCCACCGGGGAGCTGTTTTTT. Translated, it gives CASSISGGPTGELFF.

This chain uses TRBV6-5 with TRBJ2-7; D remains ambiguous. Germline loops: CDR1 MNHEY, CDR2 SVGAGI. This CDR3 comprises 14 residues. V was clipped by 5 bases and J by 4 bases, with 15 bases between them. CDR3 coding DNA: TGTGCCAGCAGTCTCCTTGGAGAGGTGTACGAGCAGTACTTC. This gives the protein CASSLLGEVYEQYF.

This clonotype has only a few counts. The chain links TRBV19 to TRBJ2-5, with 12 nucleotides matching TRBD2. This CDR3 contains 17 residues. Germline CDR1 LNHDA, CDR2 SQIVND (reference sequence). Trimming removed 5 bases from V and 5 bases from J; junction bases left unmatched: 12. This CDR3 reads CASSPGTSGPLRETQYF. CDR3 in DNA: TGTGCCAGTAGTCCCGGGACTAGCGGGCCATTACGGGAGACCCAGTACTTC.

This chain links TRBV12-3 or TRBV12-4 with TRBJ2-1; the D is unclear. V gave up 2 bases and J gave up 9 bases, with 8 bases separating them. CDR3 length: 12 residues. This CDR3 is CASSLSVTEQFF. CDR3 coding DNA: TGTGCCAGCAGTTTAAGTGTCACTGAGCAGTTCTTC.

The rearrangement joins TRBV29-1 to TRBJ2-7; 12 bases are a match to TRBD1. Germline lookup yields CDR1 SQVTM and CDR2 ANQGSEA. This CDR3 comprises 14 residues. V lost 6 bases to trimming and J lost 3 bases; unmatched junction nucleotides: 6. The CDR3 region is CSVYGTGGHYEQYF. The DNA for the CDR3 is TGCAGCGTCTACGGGACAGGGGGCCACTACGAGCAGTACTTC.

This clonotype was counted between two and nine times. The chain uses TRBV19 and TRBJ1-2; 9 bases fit TRBD1. V was clipped by 10 bases and J by 6 bases; unmatched bases: 6. The CDR3 is made up of 12 amino acids. Per the germline V gene, CDR1 is LNHDA and CDR2 is SQIVND (reference sequence). CDR3 residues: CATWTGVHGYTF. The CDR3 coding sequence is TGTGCCACCTGGACAGGGGTCCATGGCTACACCTTC.

This clonotype has a handful of counts. V usage is TRBV29-1 and J usage is TRBJ1-1; D is uncertain. The CDR3 runs to 12 residues. CDR1 is SQVTM, CDR2 ANQGSEA, per germline. V was shortened by 7 bases and J by 6 bases, with 15 bases between the two germline ends. In DNA form, the CDR3 reads TGCAGCGCAGGTCGGGGAGGGCCTGAAGCTTTCTTT. Its protein product is CSAGRGGPEAFF.

This clonotype was seen a few times. The genes are TRBV4-1 and TRBJ1-2; D is uncertain. Germline loops: CDR1 MGHRA, CDR2 YSYEKL. The CDR3 has 15 amino acids. V dropped 1 base and J dropped 0 bases, with 9 bases sitting between them. The DNA for the CDR3 is TGCGCCAGCAGCCAAGCGGTCCTAGCTAACTATGGCTACACCTTC. Its protein product is CASSQAVLANYGYTF.